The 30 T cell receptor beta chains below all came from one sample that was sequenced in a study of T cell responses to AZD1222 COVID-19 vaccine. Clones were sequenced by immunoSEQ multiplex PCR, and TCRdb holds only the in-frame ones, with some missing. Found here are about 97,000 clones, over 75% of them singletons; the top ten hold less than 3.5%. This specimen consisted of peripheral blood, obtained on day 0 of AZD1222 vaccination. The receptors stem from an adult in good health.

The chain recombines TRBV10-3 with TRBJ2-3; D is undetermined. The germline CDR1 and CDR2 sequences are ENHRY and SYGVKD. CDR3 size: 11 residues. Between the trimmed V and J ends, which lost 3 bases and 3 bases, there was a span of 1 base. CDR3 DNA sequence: TGTGCCATCAGTGAAACAGATACGCAGTATTTT. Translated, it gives CAISETDTQYF.

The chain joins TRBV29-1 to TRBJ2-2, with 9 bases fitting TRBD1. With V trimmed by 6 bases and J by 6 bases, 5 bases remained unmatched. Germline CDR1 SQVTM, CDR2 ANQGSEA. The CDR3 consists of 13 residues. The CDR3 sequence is CSVGTGRAGELFF. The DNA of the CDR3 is TGCAGCGTGGGGACAGGGAGGGCCGGGGAGCTGTTTTTT.

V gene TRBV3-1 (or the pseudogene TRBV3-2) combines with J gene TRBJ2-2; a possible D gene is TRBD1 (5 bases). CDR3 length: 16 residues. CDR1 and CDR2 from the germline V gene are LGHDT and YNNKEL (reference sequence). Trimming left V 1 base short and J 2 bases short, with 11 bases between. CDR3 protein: CASSQGRRANTGELFF. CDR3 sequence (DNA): TGTGCCAGCAGCCAAGGACGCAGGGCTAACACCGGGGAGCTGTTTTTT.

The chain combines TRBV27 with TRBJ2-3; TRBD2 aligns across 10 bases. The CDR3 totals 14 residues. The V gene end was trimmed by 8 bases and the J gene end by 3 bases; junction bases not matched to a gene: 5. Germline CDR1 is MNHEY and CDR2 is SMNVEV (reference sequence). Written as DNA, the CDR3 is TGTGCCAGCCCTAGCGGGGGTATTACAGATACGCAGTATTTT. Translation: CASPSGGITDTQYF.

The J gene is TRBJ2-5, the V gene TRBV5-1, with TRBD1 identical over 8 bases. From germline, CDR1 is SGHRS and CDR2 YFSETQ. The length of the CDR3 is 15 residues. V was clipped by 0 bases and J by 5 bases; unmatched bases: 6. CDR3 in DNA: TGCGCCAGCAGCTTGGCAGGGGGCGGTTACGAGACCCAGTACTTC. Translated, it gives CASSLAGGGYETQYF.

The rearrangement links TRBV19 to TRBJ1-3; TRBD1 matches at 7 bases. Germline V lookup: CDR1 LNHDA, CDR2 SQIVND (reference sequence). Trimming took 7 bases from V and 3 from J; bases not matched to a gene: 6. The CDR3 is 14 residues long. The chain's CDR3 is CASTQTGRGNTIYF. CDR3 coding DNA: TGTGCCAGTACCCAGACAGGGCGTGGAAACACCATATATTTT.

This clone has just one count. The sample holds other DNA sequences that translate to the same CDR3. The CDR3 here is CASSLAGGSYEQYF. The DNA of the CDR3 is TGCGCCAGCAGCCTAGCGGGGGGCTCCTACGAGCAGTACTTC. This chain uses TRBV4-1 with TRBJ2-7; 10 bases match TRBD2. Germline values: CDR1 MGHRA, CDR2 YSYEKL. There are 14 residues in the CDR3. J lost 0 bases, V lost 4 bases, and 0 bases had no gene match.

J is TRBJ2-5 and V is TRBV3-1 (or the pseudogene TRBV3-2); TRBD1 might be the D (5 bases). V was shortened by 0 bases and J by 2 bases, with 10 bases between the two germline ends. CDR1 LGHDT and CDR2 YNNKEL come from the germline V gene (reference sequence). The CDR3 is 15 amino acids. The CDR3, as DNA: TGTGCCAGCAGCCAAGATTTAGGGGTTCAAGAGACCCAGTACTTC. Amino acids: CASSQDLGVQETQYF.

The CDR3 protein is CASSQALAFNTEAFF. The CDR3 DNA reads TGCGCCAGCAGCCAAGCTCTGGCCTTCAACACTGAAGCTTTCTTT. The chain uses TRBV4-1 and TRBJ1-1; D remains unclear. The CDR3 sequence is 15 residues long. In germline, CDR1 is MGHRA, CDR2 YSYEKL. V lost 1 base and J 2 bases, leaving 11 bases between the germline ends.

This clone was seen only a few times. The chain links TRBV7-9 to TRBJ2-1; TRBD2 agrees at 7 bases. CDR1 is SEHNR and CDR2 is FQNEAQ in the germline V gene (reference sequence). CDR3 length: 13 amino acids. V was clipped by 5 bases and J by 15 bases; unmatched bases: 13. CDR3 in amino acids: CASSPDWEGFAFF. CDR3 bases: TGTGCCAGCAGCCCGGACTGGGAGGGGTTTGCGTTCTTC.

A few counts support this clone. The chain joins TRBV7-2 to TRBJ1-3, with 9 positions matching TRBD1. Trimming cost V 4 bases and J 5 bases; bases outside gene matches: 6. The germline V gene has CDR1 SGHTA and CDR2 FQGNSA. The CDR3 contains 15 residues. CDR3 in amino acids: CASSSQGQGRNTIYF. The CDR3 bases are TGTGCCAGCAGCTCGCAAGGACAGGGGCGAAACACCATATATTTT.

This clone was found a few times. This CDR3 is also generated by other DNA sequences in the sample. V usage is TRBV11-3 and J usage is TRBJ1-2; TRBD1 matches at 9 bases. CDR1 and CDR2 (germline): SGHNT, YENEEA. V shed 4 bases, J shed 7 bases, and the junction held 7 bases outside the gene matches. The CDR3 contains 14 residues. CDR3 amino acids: CASSSGTGRSGYTF. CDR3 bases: TGTGCCAGCAGCTCGGGGACAGGGAGAAGTGGCTACACCTTC.

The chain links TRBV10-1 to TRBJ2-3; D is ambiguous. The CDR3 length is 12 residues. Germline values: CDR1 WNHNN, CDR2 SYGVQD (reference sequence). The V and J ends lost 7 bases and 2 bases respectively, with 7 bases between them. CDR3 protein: CASNNYTDTQYF. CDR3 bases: TGCGCCAGCAACAACTACACAGATACGCAGTATTTT.

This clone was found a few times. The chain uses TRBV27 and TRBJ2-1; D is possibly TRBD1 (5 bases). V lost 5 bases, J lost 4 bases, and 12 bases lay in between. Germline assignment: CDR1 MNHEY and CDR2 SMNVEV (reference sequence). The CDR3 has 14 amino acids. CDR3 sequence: CASSLSAGYNEQFF. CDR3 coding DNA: TGTGCCAGCAGTCTGTCCGCAGGGTACAATGAGCAGTTCTTC.

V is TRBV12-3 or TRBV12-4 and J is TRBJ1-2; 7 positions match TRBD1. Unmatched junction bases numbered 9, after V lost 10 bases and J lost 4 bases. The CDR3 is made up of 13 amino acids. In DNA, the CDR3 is TGTGCCACCCGCCGGGACAGATTCTATGGCTACACCTTC. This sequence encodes CATRRDRFYGYTF.

The CDR3 DNA reads as TGTGCCAGCAGCCGGACACCTACTCACGAGCAGTACTTC. It is translated as CASSRTPTHEQYF. J is TRBJ2-7 and V is TRBV3-1 (or the pseudogene TRBV3-2), with a tentative D call TRBD1 (5 bases). This CDR3 is built from 13 residues. From germline, CDR1 is LGHDT and CDR2 YNNKEL (reference sequence). V dropped 4 bases and J dropped 5 bases, with 12 bases sitting between them.

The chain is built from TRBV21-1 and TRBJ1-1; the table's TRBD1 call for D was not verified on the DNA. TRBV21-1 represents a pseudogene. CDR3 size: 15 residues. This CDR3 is CASSKEQDLNTEAFF. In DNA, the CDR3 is TGTGCCAGCAGCAAAGAGCAGGATTTGAACACTGAAGCTTTCTTT.

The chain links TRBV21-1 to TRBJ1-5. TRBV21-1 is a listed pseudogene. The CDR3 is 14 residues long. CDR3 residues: CASLGPRGTEPQHF. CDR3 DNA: TGTGCCAGCTTAGGCCCGAGGGGCACGGAGCCCCAGCATTTT.

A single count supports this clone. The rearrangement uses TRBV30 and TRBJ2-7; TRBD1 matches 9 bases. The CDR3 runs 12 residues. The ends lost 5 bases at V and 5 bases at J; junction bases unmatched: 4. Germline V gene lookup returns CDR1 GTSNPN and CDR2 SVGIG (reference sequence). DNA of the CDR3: TGTGCCTGGGGGACAGGGTTCGACGAGCAGTACTTC. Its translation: CAWGTGFDEQYF.

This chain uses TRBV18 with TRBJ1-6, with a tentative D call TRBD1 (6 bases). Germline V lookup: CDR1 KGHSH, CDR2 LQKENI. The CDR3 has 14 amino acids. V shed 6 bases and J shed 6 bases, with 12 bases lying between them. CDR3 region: CASSSDRTNSPLHF. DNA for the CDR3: TGTGCCAGCTCGTCGGACAGAACTAATTCACCCCTCCACTTT.

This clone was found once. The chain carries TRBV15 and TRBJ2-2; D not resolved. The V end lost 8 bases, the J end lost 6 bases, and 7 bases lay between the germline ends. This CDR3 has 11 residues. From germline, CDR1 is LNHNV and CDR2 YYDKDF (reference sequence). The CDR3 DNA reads TGTGCCACCGGATTTGCCGGGGAGCTGTTTTTT. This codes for CATGFAGELFF.

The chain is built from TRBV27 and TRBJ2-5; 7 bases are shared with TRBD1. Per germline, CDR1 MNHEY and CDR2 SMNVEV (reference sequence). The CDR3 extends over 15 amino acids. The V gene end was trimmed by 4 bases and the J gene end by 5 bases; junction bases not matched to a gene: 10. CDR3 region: CASSSPSTGRETQYF. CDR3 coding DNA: TGTGCCAGCAGTTCACCCTCGACAGGGCGGGAGACCCAGTACTTC.

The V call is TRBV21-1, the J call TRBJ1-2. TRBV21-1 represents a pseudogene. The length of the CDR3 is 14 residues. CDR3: CASSKGPGANGYTF. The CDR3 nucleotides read TGTGCCAGCAGCAAAGGCCCGGGGGCGAATGGCTACACCTTC.

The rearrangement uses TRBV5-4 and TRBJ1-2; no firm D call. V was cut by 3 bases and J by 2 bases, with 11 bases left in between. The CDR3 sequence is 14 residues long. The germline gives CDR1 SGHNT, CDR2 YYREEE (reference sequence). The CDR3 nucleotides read TGTGCCAGCAGCTCGGTGGGAGGGAACTATGGCTACACCTTC. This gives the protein CASSSVGGNYGYTF.

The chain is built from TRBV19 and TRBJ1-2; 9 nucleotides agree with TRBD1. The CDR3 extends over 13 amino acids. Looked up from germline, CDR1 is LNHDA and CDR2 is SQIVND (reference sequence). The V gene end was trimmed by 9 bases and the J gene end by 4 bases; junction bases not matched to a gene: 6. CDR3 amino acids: CASRDRDRYGYTF. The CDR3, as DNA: TGTGCCAGCAGGGACAGGGATCGCTATGGCTACACCTTC.

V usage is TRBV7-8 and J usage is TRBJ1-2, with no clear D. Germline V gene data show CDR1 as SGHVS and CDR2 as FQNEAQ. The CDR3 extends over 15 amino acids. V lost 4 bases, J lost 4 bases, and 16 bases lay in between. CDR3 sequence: CASSSYDQNSYGYTF. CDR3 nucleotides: TGTGCCAGCAGCTCCTATGACCAAAACAGCTATGGCTACACCTTC.

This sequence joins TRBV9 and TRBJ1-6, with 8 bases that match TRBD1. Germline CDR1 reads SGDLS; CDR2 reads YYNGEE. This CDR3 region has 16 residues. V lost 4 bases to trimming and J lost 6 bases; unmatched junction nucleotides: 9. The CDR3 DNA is TGTGCCAGCAGCTTAAATGACAGGGGAGGTAATTCACCCCTCCACTTT. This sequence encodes CASSLNDRGGNSPLHF.

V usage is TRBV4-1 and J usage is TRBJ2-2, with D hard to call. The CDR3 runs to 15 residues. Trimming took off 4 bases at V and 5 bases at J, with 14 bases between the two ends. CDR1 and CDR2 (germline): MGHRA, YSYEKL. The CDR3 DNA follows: TGCGCCAGCAGCCGATCCTCATCAGCGACCGGGGAGCTGTTTTTT. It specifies CASSRSSSATGELFF.

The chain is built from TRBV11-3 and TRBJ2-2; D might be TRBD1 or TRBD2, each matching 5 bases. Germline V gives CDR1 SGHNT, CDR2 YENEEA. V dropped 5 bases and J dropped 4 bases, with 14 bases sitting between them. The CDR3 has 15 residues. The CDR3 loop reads CASSPGGGRTGELFF. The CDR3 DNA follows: TGTGCCAGCAGCCCTGGGGGTGGTCGCACCGGGGAGCTGTTTTTT.

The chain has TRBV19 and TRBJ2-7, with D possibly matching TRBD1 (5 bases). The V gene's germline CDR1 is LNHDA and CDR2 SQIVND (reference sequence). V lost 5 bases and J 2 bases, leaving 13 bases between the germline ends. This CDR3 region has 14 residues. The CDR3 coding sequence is TGTGCCAGTAGTCCACTCAGGGTCCCCTACGAGCAGTACTTC. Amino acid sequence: CASSPLRVPYEQYF.